This entry lists 10 T cell receptor beta chains sequenced from one sample in a study of early T cells in non-severe SARS-CoV-2 infection. TCRdb analysed the 5' RACE reads with MiXCR anew, one entry per CDR3 protein. The table lists around 64,000 distinct CDR3 sequences, 10% to 15% of them singletons, with 5% to 6.5% in the top ten. Specimen: whole blood. All receptors derive from an adult who was a healthcare worker with PCR-confirmed SARS-CoV-2 infection or an uninfected control (not recorded which).

Only a few counts were recorded for this clonotype. This sequence joins TRBV7-2 and TRBJ1-5; 7 positions match TRBD1. V gave up 1 base and J gave up 5 bases; unmatched junction bases: 5. The CDR3 sequence is 15 residues long. Per the germline V gene, CDR1 is SGHTA and CDR2 is FQGNSA. The CDR3 spells CASSLGDREDQPQHF. CDR3 nucleotide sequence: TGTGCCAGCAGCTTAGGCGACAGGGAAGATCAGCCCCAGCATTTT.

Ten or more counts support this clonotype. The chain uses TRBV12-5 and TRBJ2-5; D gene unclear. The CDR3 loop spans 12 amino acids. V lost 7 bases and J lost 0, with 6 bases in between. CDR1 is LGHNT, CDR2 FRNRAP, per germline. The CDR3 nucleotides read TGTGCTAGTGCTGGCGACCAAGAGACCCAGTACTTC. It yields the protein CASAGDQETQYF.

The J gene is TRBJ2-7, the V gene TRBV29-1; D remains ambiguous. V was clipped by 4 bases and J by 3 bases, with 4 bases between them. Germline V lookup: CDR1 SQVTM, CDR2 ANQGSEA. This CDR3 contains 10 residues. This CDR3 reads CSVGSYEQYF. The DNA for the CDR3 is TGCAGCGTTGGGAGCTACGAGCAGTACTTC.

At least ten counts were recorded for this clonotype. The V call is TRBV12-3 or TRBV12-4, the J call TRBJ2-5, with 12 bases lining up with TRBD1. The CDR3 sequence is 15 residues long. V was clipped by 4 bases and J by 5 bases; unmatched bases: 5. This CDR3 reads CASSSGTGGPETQYF. The CDR3 DNA follows: TGTGCCAGCAGTTCCGGGACAGGGGGCCCTGAGACCCAGTACTTC.

Comments on this clonotype: A junction end diverges from the germline sequence, so it may reflect a read error. The gene calls are TRBV6-2 or TRBV6-3 and TRBJ2-2; D could derive from TRBD1 or TRBD2 (5 bases each). This CDR3 contains 16 residues. CDR1 is MNHEY and CDR2 is SVGEGT in the germline V gene. This chain's CDR3 is CASSLVGSKGTGDLFF. In DNA form, the CDR3 reads TGTGCCAGCAGTCTTGTAGGCTCCAAGGGCACCGGGGACCTGTTTTTT.

This clonotype was seen ten or more times. V and J are TRBV24-1 and TRBJ2-4; TRBD1 or TRBD2 may be the D gene (6 bases each). The CDR3 extends over 14 amino acids. Germline-derived CDR1 and CDR2 are KGHDR and SFDVKD. V was shortened by 6 bases and J by 5 bases, with 13 bases between the two germline ends. Here the CDR3 DNA reads TGTGCCACCAGTCAGACAGGAGGGGAAAACATTCAGTACTTC. Translation gives CATSQTGGENIQYF.

This clonotype was detected ten times or more. The chain combines TRBV7-9 with TRBJ2-7; TRBD1 matches at 8 bases. Germline trimming cut 5 bases from V and 4 bases from J; bases unmatched to any gene: 7. The CDR3 sequence is 14 residues long. The germline CDR1 and CDR2 sequences are SEHNR and FQNEAQ (reference sequence). CDR3 protein: CASSPVRQGYEQYF. CDR3 in DNA: TGTGCCAGCAGCCCAGTCCGACAGGGGTACGAGCAGTACTTC.

The V call is TRBV9, the J call TRBJ2-1; D may match TRBD1 or TRBD2 (5 bases each). Germline V gives CDR1 SGDLS, CDR2 YYNGEE. The CDR3 totals 15 residues. V was cut by 4 bases and J by 0 bases, with 11 bases left in between. The CDR3 nucleotides read TGTGCCAGCAGCCCCACGAGGGGCTCCTACAATGAGCAGTTCTTC. As protein: CASSPTRGSYNEQFF.

This clonotype was seen many times. The genes are TRBV10-3 and TRBJ1-2; D unresolved. The germline CDR1 and CDR2 sequences are ENHRY and SYGVKD. CDR3 length equals 17 residues. V lost 0 bases and J lost 8, with 22 bases in between. CDR3 coding DNA: TGTGCCATCAGTGAGTCCATACTCGTACAATCGAGTGGAGGCTACACCTTC. It specifies CAISESILVQSSGGYTF.

The chain carries TRBV29-1 and TRBJ2-7; D call uncertain. Germline CDR1 and CDR2: SQVTM and ANQGSEA. Trimming removed 7 bases from V and 0 bases from J, with 10 bases in between. CDR3 size: 12 residues. The CDR3 here is CSASMNSYEQYF. CDR3 nucleotide sequence: TGCAGCGCATCTATGAACTCCTACGAGCAGTACTTC.